These 19 T cell receptor beta chains share one sample of origin, sequenced in a study of graft-versus-host responses after intestinal transplantation. For these TCRs, the target antigens are not known. Libraries were prepared by immunoSEQ multiplex PCR; TCRdb keeps only in-frame clonotypes and omits some of them. The sample lists approximately 54,000 clones, approximately 84% occurring once. The sequences come from unstimulated CD4+ T cells sorted from spleen or lymph node cells, collected before transplant. Receptors originate from a human donor who was the organ donor for an intestinal transplant.

The chain couples TRBV30 to TRBJ1-5; 7 bases map to TRBD1. CDR3 size: 15 residues. V lost 2 bases, J lost 1 base, and 5 bases stayed unmatched. Looked up from germline, CDR1 is GTSNPN and CDR2 is SVGIG (reference sequence). The DNA for the CDR3 is TGTGCCTGGAGTCCTGGACAGGCAAGCAATCAGCCCCAGCATTTT. Its protein product is CAWSPGQASNQPQHF.

The gene calls are TRBV19 and TRBJ1-2; 8 bases match TRBD1. Germline trimming cut 7 bases from V and 2 bases from J; bases unmatched to any gene: 6. In germline, CDR1 is LNHDA, CDR2 SQIVND (reference sequence). CDR3 length: 14 residues. The CDR3 loop reads CASTPRDRNYGYTF. CDR3 sequence (DNA): TGTGCCAGTACCCCCCGGGACAGGAACTATGGCTACACCTTC.

Turning to this clone: Other DNA sequences in this specimen translate into the identical CDR3. The chain carries TRBV9 and TRBJ2-1; D perhaps matches TRBD1 (6 bases). The CDR3 is 15 residues long. Trimming took off 0 bases at V and 0 bases at J, with 7 bases between the two ends. Germline V gene lookup returns CDR1 SGDLS and CDR2 YYNGEE. The CDR3 nucleotides read TGTGCCAGCAGCGTAGGGGGGCTCTCCTACAATGAGCAGTTCTTC. Its translation is CASSVGGLSYNEQFF.

V usage is TRBV2 and J usage is TRBJ2-1, with D unresolved. Germline loops: CDR1 SNHLY, CDR2 FYNNEI. With 5 bases removed from V and 7 bases from J, the gap between germline ends came to 24 bases. The CDR3 contains 17 residues. CDR3 sequence: CASSFTLRATVGNEQFF. As DNA, the CDR3 is TGTGCCAGCAGTTTCACACTCCGGGCCACAGTGGGGAATGAGCAGTTCTTC.

The V call is TRBV10-1, the J call TRBJ2-1; D might be TRBD2 (6 bases). This CDR3 comprises 14 residues. Germline V CDR1 and CDR2: WNHNN, SYGVQD (reference sequence). With 5 bases removed from V and 8 bases from J, the gap between germline ends came to 16 bases. CDR3 loop: CASSLWEVWDEQFF. Written as DNA, the CDR3 is TGCGCCAGCAGTTTATGGGAGGTTTGGGATGAGCAGTTCTTC.

The V call is TRBV4-1, the J call TRBJ2-5; D gene uncertain. The CDR3 totals 13 residues. The germline CDR1 and CDR2 sequences are MGHRA and YSYEKL. Trimming left V 1 base short and J 5 bases short, with 8 bases between. The CDR3, as DNA: TGCGCCAGCAGCCAAGGGATAAGGGAGACCCAGTACTTC. Amino acid sequence: CASSQGIRETQYF.

This clone was recorded once. The rearrangement joins TRBV29-1 to TRBJ1-1, with TRBD1 matching over 7 bases. The germline CDR1 and CDR2 sequences are SQVTM and ANQGSEA. The CDR3 is made up of 16 amino acids. V dropped 3 bases and J dropped 10; count of bases not matched to a gene: 20. The CDR3 spells CSVDGRGAAISDRAFF. Written as DNA, the CDR3 is TGCAGCGTTGATGGCAGGGGGGCCGCAATCTCTGATAGAGCTTTCTTT. The full variable domain, completed using reference TRBV29-1 and TRBJ1-1, is SAVISQKPSRDICQRGTSLTIQCQVDSQVTMMFWYRQQPGQSLTLIATANQGSEATYESGFVIDKFPISRPNLTFSTLTVSNMSPEDSSIYLCSVDGRGAAISDRAFFGQGTRLTVV.

CDR3 DNA sequence: TGTGCCAGCGTCGGGACCTATATGACCTACGAGCAGTACTTC. Translating gives CASVGTYMTYEQYF. J is TRBJ2-7 and V is TRBV6-1, with D perhaps given as TRBD1 or TRBD2 (5 bases each). The CDR3 extends over 14 amino acids. With 8 bases removed from V and 2 bases from J, the gap between germline ends came to 16 bases. Germline CDR1 and CDR2: MNHNS and SASEGT.

The genes are TRBV4-2 and TRBJ2-3; 14 bases match TRBD2. The CDR3 spans 17 residues. Germline V gene data show CDR1 as LGHNA and CDR2 as YNFKEQ. V lost 4 bases to trimming and J lost 4 bases; unmatched junction nucleotides: 7. CDR3 DNA: TGTGCCAGCAGCCTCAATCGACTAGCGGGAGGGGCAGATACGCAGTATTTT. Its protein product is CASSLNRLAGGADTQYF.

The J gene is TRBJ1-2, the V gene TRBV30; D possibly corresponds to TRBD1 (5 bases). The CDR3 is 12 residues long. Germline CDR1 reads GTSNPN; CDR2 reads SVGIG (reference sequence). Trimming took 2 bases from V and 2 from J, leaving 6 bases between them. Written as DNA, the CDR3 is TGTGCCTGGAGTAGGGACAACTATGGCTACACCTTC. Translated: CAWSRDNYGYTF.

This clone was counted once. The chain uses TRBV7-9 and TRBJ2-1, with D hard to call. V was trimmed by 5 bases and J by 8 bases, leaving 19 bases between them. Germline CDR1 SEHNR, CDR2 FQNEAQ (reference sequence). This CDR3 is built from 15 residues. CDR3 loop: CASSPDPTLWDEQFF. CDR3 coding DNA: TGTGCCAGCAGCCCCGATCCGACACTTTGGGATGAGCAGTTCTTC.

The V and J genes are TRBV30 and TRBJ1-2; weak D call: TRBD1 (5 bases). V dropped 2 bases and J dropped 7 bases, with 11 bases sitting between them. This CDR3 spans 12 amino acids. The germline V gene encodes CDR1 GTSNPN and CDR2 SVGIG (reference sequence). CDR3 DNA sequence: TGTGCCTGGAGTACCGGGGCAACTGGCTACACCTTC. It encodes CAWSTGATGYTF. The full variable domain, completed using reference TRBV30 and TRBJ1-2, is SQTIHQWPATLVQPVGSPLSLECTVEGTSNPNLYWYRQAAGRGLQLLFYSVGIGQISSEVPQNLSASRPQDRQFILSSKKLLLSDSGFYLCAWSTGATGYTFGSGTRLTVV.

The chain combines TRBV30 with TRBJ2-7, with 7 nucleotides matching TRBD2. Germline-derived CDR1 and CDR2 are GTSNPN and SVGIG (reference sequence). Germline trimming cut 3 bases from V and 2 bases from J; bases unmatched to any gene: 19. CDR3 length: 18 amino acids. The CDR3 loop reads CAWSRRGGSGRPPYEQYF. CDR3 coding DNA: TGTGCCTGGAGCCGACGGGGTGGTAGCGGGCGGCCGCCCTACGAGCAGTACTTC.

This sequence joins TRBV30 and TRBJ1-6; 10 positions match TRBD1. V shed 5 bases and J 10 bases; nucleotides not matched to a gene: 5. There are 13 residues in the CDR3. Germline CDR1 GTSNPN, CDR2 SVGIG (reference sequence). CDR3 in DNA: TGTGCCTGGGCGACAGGGGGCGACTCACCCCTCCACTTT. This sequence encodes CAWATGGDSPLHF.

This clone came up once. The chain uses TRBV6-1 and TRBJ2-7; 8 bases fit TRBD2. CDR3 size: 15 residues. Trimming removed 5 bases from V and 1 base from J; junction bases left unmatched: 7. CDR1 and CDR2 from the germline V gene are MNHNS and SASEGT. The CDR3 spells CASSQLSGNSYEQYF. Here the CDR3 DNA reads TGTGCCAGCAGTCAACTTAGCGGGAATTCCTACGAGCAGTACTTC.

This rearrangement joins TRBV27 to TRBJ1-2; a weak D match, TRBD1 (6 bases). The CDR3 has 22 amino acids. Germline CDR1 reads MNHEY; CDR2 reads SMNVEV (reference sequence). V lost 3 bases and J lost 2, with 34 bases in between. This chain's CDR3 is CASSFPEPRGLPTAFQNYGYTF. The DNA of the CDR3 is TGTGCCAGCAGTTTCCCGGAACCCAGGGGCCTACCCACCGCTTTTCAAAACTATGGCTACACCTTC.

CDR3 sequence reads: CASSLRPGTGGPTDTQYF. CDR3 DNA sequence: TGTGCCAGCAGCTTAAGGCCAGGGACGGGGGGGCCCACAGATACGCAGTATTTT. The chain employs TRBV7-2 and TRBJ2-3; 8 positions match TRBD2. V dropped 2 bases and J dropped 2; count of bases not matched to a gene: 12. Germline loops: CDR1 SGHTA, CDR2 FQGNSA. The CDR3 is 18 amino acids.

This chain connects TRBV10-1 to TRBJ2-7, with D possibly TRBD1 on 5 matching bases. The CDR3 consists of 14 residues. Germline V CDR1 and CDR2: WNHNN, SYGVQD (reference sequence). V lost 8 bases and J lost 0, with 14 bases in between. CDR3 sequence (DNA): TGCGCCAGCTCAAAGCAGGGCCTCTCCTACGAGCAGTACTTC. Protein product: CASSKQGLSYEQYF.

A few counts support this clone. The chain is built from TRBV15 and TRBJ2-7; tentative D call: TRBD1 (7 bases). V was cut by 5 bases and J by 3 bases, with 14 bases left in between. This CDR3 has 14 residues. Germline V CDR1 and CDR2: LNHNV, YYDKDF (reference sequence). In DNA, the CDR3 is TGTGCCACCAGCGGGGACAGCGGGTACTACGAGCAGTACTTC. This sequence encodes CATSGDSGYYEQYF.